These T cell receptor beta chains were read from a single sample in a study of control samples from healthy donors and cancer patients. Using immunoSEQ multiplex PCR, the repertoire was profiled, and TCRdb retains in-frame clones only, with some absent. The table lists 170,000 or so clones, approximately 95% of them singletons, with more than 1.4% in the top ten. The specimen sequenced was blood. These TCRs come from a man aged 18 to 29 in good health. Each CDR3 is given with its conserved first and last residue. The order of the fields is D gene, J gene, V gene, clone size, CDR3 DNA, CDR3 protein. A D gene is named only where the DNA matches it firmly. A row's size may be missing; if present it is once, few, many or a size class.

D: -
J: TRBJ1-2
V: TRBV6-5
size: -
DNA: TGTGCCAGCAGTTGGGACGGGAACTATGGCTACACCTTC
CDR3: CASSWDGNYGYTF

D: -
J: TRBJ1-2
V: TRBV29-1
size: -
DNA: TGCAGCGTTGAATTGGCAGGGGTCGGCTATGGCTACACCTTC
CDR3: CSVELAGVGYGYTF

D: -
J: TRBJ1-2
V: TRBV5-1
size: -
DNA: TGCGCCAGCAGAGTATCTAACTATGGCTACACCTTC
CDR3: CASRVSNYGYTF

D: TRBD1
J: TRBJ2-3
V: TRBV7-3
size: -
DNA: TGTGCCAGCAGCCCGGACAGGTCTACGGATACGCAGTATTTT
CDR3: CASSPDRSTDTQYF

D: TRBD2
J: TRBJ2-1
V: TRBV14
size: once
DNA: TGTGCCAGCAGACGCGCGGGCGGGGGGTACAATGAGCAGTTCTTC
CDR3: CASRRAGGGYNEQFF

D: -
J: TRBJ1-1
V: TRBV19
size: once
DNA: TGTGCCAGTAGTATAAATAGTGGGCGCCACACTGAAGCTTTCTTT
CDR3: CASSINSGRHTEAFF

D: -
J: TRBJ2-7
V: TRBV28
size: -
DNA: TGTGCCAGCAGACCTCAGGGGGGAAGATACGAGCAGTACTTC
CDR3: CASRPQGGRYEQYF

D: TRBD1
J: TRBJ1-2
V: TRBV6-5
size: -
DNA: TGTGCCAGCAGTTACTTTTTAGGGGGACAGGGCTATGGCTACACCTTC
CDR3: CASSYFLGGQGYGYTF

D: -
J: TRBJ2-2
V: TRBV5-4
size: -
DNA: TGTGCCAGCAGCCATAAAACAGCGAACACCGGGGAGCTGTTTTTT
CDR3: CASSHKTANTGELFF

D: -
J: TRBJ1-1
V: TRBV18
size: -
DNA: TGTGCCAGCTCACCGCAAAATGGGGGCACTGAAGCTTTCTTT
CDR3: CASSPQNGGTEAFF

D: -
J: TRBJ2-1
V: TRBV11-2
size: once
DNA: TGTGCCAGCAGCATTTTCGGCTCCTACAATGAGCAGTTCTTC
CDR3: CASSIFGSYNEQFF

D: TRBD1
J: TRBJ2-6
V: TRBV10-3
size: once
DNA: TGTGCCATCAGTAAGGACAGGGGCCCTGGGGCCAACGTCCTGACTTTC
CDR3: CAISKDRGPGANVLTF

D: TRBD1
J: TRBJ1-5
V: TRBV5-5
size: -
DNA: TGTGCCAGCAGCTTGGGGACAGGATATTATAGCAATCAGCCCCAGCATTTT
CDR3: CASSLGTGYYSNQPQHF

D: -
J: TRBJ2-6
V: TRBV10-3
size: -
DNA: TGTGCCATCAGTGAAGTATCCAGTCCTGACTCTGGGGCCAACGTCCTGACTTTC
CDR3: CAISEVSSPDSGANVLTF

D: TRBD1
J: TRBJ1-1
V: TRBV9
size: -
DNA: TGTGCCAGCAGCGCAGAGGGACAGGGGAACACTGAAGCTTTCTTT
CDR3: CASSAEGQGNTEAFF

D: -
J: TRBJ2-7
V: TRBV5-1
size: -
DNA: TGCGCCAGCAGCGCGGGACTGCCTGGGGACGAGCAGTACTTC
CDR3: CASSAGLPGDEQYF

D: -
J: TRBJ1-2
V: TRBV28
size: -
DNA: TGTGCCAGCAGGTCGGAGAGAAGCTACACCTTC
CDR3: CASRSERSYTF

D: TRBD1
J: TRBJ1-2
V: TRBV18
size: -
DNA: TGTGCCAGCTCAAGCCCAGGGGGCTTGGGCTACACCTTC
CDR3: CASSSPGGLGYTF

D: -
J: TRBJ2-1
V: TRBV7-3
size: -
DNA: TGTGCCAGCAGCTTCAAAGCCCCGGGGGAAACCTACAATGAGCAGTTCTTC
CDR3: CASSFKAPGETYNEQFF

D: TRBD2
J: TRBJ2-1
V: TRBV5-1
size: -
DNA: TGCGCCAGCAGCTTCCCGGGACTAGCGGGGCTGAGCTCCTACAATGAGCAGTTCTTC
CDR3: CASSFPGLAGLSSYNEQFF

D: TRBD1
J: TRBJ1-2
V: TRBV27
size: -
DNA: TGTGCCAGCATAACCGCGGGACAGAACTATGGCTACACCTTC
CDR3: CASITAGQNYGYTF

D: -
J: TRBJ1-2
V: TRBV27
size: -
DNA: TGTGCCAGCAGTCCCTCCCTTAACTATGGCTACACCTTC
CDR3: CASSPSLNYGYTF

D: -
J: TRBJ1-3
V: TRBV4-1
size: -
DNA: TGCGCCAGCAGCCAAGAAAGGGAGCGTGGAAACACCATATATTTT
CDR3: CASSQERERGNTIYF

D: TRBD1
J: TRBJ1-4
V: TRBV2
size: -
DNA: TGTGCCAGCAGTCCCGGGACAGGGGGCTTCGATGAAAAACTGTTTTTT
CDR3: CASSPGTGGFDEKLFF

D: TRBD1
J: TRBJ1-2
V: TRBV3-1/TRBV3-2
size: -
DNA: TGTGCCAGCAGCCAAGGCTGGACAGGCGACTATGGCTACACCTTC
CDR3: CASSQGWTGDYGYTF

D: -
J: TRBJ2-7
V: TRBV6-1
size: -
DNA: TGTGCCAGCAGTGAACCCAGCTACGAGCAGTACTTC
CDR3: CASSEPSYEQYF

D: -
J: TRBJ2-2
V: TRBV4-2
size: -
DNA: TGTGCCAGCGCGGGGGCCTCGAACACCGGGGAGCTGTTTTTT
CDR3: CASAGASNTGELFF

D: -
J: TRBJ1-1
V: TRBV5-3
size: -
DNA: TGTGCCAGAAGCTTGGACAGGAACGAGAACACTGAAGCTTTCTTT
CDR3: CARSLDRNENTEAFF